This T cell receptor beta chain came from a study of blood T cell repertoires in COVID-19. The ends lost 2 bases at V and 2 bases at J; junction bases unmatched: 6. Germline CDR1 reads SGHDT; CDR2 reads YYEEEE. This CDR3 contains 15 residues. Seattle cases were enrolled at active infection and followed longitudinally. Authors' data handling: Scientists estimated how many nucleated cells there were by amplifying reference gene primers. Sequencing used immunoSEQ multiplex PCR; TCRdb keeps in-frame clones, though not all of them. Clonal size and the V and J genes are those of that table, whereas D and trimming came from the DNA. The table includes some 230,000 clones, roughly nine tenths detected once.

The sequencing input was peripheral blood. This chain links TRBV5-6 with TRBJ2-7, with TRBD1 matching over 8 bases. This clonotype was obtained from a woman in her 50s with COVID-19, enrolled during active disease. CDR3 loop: CASSFRQGSTYEQYF. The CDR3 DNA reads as TGTGCCAGCAGCTTTCGACAGGGGTCGACCTACGAGCAGTACTTC.